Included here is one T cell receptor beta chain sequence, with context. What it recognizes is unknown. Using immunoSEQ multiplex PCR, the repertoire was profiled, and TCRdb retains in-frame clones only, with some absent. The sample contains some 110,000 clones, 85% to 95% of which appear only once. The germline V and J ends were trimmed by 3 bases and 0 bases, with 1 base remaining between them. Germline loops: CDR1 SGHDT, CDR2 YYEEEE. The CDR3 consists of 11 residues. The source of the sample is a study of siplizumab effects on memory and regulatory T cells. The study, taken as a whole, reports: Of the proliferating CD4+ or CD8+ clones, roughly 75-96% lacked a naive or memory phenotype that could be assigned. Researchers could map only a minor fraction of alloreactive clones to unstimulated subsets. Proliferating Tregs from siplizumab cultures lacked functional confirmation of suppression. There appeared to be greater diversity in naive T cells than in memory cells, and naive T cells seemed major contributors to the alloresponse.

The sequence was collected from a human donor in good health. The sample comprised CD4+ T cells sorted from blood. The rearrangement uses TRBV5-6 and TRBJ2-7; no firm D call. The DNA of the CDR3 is TGTGCCAGCAGCTCCTCCTACGAGCAGTACTTC. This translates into CASSSSYEQYF.